Following are 21 T cell receptor beta chains from one sample sequenced in a study of T-cell memory formation after mild COVID-19. TCRdb processed the 5' RACE reads anew with MiXCR; each CDR3 protein has one entry. The table records around 200,000 distinct CDR3 sequences, around 25% of them present only once. The sample consisted of PBMCs or a T cell subset sorted from them (not recorded which). Every receptor here comes from an adult woman who had mild COVID-19 (a few samples of this study predate the infection). Cell type and time point are not known.

This clonotype has only a few counts. The gene calls are TRBV5-6 and TRBJ2-7, with 11 bases matching TRBD2. This CDR3 is 15 amino acids long. Per germline, CDR1 SGHDT and CDR2 YYEEEE. V dropped 4 bases and J dropped 9; count of bases not matched to a gene: 12. CDR3: CASSDGTSGLIRQYF. The CDR3, as DNA: TGTGCCAGCAGCGACGGGACTAGCGGTCTCATTCGGCAGTACTTC. The full variable domain, its missing parts supplied by reference TRBV5-6 and TRBJ2-7, is DAGVTQSPTHLIKTRGQQVTLRCSPKSGHDTVSWYQQALGQGPQFIFQYYEEEERQRGNFPDRFSGHQFPNYSSELNVNALLLGDSALYLCASSDGTSGLIRQYFGPGTRLTVT.

The V call is TRBV5-5, the J call TRBJ1-2; 9 nucleotides align to TRBD1. J was trimmed by 4 bases and V by 2 bases; bases with no gene match: 3. CDR3 length: 14 residues. Germline lookup yields CDR1 SGHKS and CDR2 YYEKEE (reference sequence). CDR3 DNA: TGTGCCAGCAGCTTCGGGGACAGGGCCTATGGCTACACCTTC. This gives the protein CASSFGDRAYGYTF.

This clonotype occurred a few times. V and J are TRBV7-9 and TRBJ2-7; 7 bases fit TRBD1. Germline V lookup: CDR1 SEHNR, CDR2 FQNEAQ (reference sequence). CDR3 length equals 16 residues. The ends lost 4 bases at V and 7 bases at J; junction bases unmatched: 16. CDR3 protein: CASSSQWDSWLGEQYF. The CDR3 DNA follows: TGTGCCAGCAGCTCACAATGGGACAGTTGGCTCGGGGAGCAGTACTTC.

This clonotype was seen more than once but under ten times. This chain uses TRBV5-1 with TRBJ2-1, with D perhaps matching TRBD1 or TRBD2 (5 bases each). This CDR3 region has 14 residues. V was shortened by 4 bases and J by 8 bases, with 16 bases between the two germline ends. Germline V gene lookup returns CDR1 SGHRS and CDR2 YFSETQ. CDR3 loop: CASSLGTNFHEQFF. In nucleotides, the CDR3 is TGCGCCAGCAGCCTCGGGACCAACTTTCATGAGCAGTTCTTC.

The rearrangement links TRBV4-1 to TRBJ2-1; TRBD2 matches at 7 bases. Germline values: CDR1 MGHRA, CDR2 YSYEKL. The CDR3 runs to 15 residues. Trimming removed 6 bases from V and 4 bases from J; junction bases left unmatched: 9. CDR3 coding DNA: TGCGCCAGCAGGATAACCGGGACTAATTACAATGAGCAGTTCTTC. Its translation: CASRITGTNYNEQFF.

This clonotype was seen a handful of times. The rearrangement joins TRBV4-1 to TRBJ1-1; 8 nucleotides match TRBD1. CDR1 is MGHRA, CDR2 YSYEKL, per germline. The CDR3 consists of 16 residues. V lost 4 bases to trimming and J lost 1 base; unmatched junction nucleotides: 8. The CDR3 DNA is TGCGCCAGCAGCCTCGACAGGGGTCGGACGAACACTGAAGCTTTCTTT. Translated, it gives CASSLDRGRTNTEAFF.

CDR3 nucleotide sequence: TGTGCCAGCAGCTTGGGACGGGACGCCTACGAGCAGTACTTC. Translated, it gives CASSLGRDAYEQYF. This sequence joins TRBV5-4 and TRBJ2-7, with D tentatively TRBD1 or TRBD2 (5 bases each). The CDR3 spans 14 residues. With 0 bases removed from V and 2 bases from J, the gap between germline ends came to 9 bases. In germline, CDR1 is SGHNT, CDR2 YYREEE (reference sequence). The whole variable domain, filled in from reference TRBV5-4 and TRBJ2-7, reads ETGVTQSPTHLIKTRGQQVTLRCSSQSGHNTVSWYQQALGQGPQFIFQYYREEENGRGNFPPRFSGLQFPNYSSELNVNALELDDSALYLCASSLGRDAYEQYFGPGTRLTVT.

This clonotype was counted only a few times. The chain joins TRBV29-1 to TRBJ1-1, with TRBD1 matching 8 bases. The CDR3 consists of 15 residues. Unmatched junction bases numbered 17, after V lost 7 bases and J lost 7 bases. CDR1 is SQVTM and CDR2 is ANQGSEA in the germline V gene. CDR3 in DNA: TGCAGCGCCGAAAGCGTAGCAGGGGGCTGGGGTGAAGCTTTCTTT. It translates to CSAESVAGGWGEAFF.

This clonotype was counted only a few times. The chain is built from TRBV18 and TRBJ2-7; tentatively, D is TRBD1 (6 bases). The germline V gene has CDR1 KGHSH and CDR2 LQKENI. The germline V and J ends were trimmed by 6 bases and 3 bases, with 9 bases remaining between them. The CDR3 consists of 12 residues. As DNA, the CDR3 is TGTGCCAGCTCTACACAGGGCTACGAGCAGTACTTC. Translating it yields CASSTQGYEQYF.

The chain employs TRBV6-5 and TRBJ1-1; 9 positions agree with TRBD1. CDR1 and CDR2 (germline): MNHEY, SVGAGI. The junction had 5 bases not matched to a gene; V was cut back by 2 bases and J by 4 bases. The CDR3 covers 15 residues. This chain's CDR3 is CASSYTGQGLTEAFF. Here the CDR3 DNA reads TGTGCCAGCAGTTACACGGGACAGGGTCTCACTGAAGCTTTCTTT.

The sample holds a few counts of this clonotype. This chain joins TRBV12-3 or TRBV12-4 and TRBJ2-1, with D tentatively TRBD2 (6 bases). Deletions cut 7 bases from V and 1 base from J, with 23 bases between. The CDR3 has 18 residues. The CDR3: CASIKATLAAPSYNEQFF. CDR3 in DNA: TGTGCCAGCATCAAAGCAACATTAGCGGCTCCTTCCTACAATGAGCAGTTCTTC.

The V gene is TRBV7-2, the J gene TRBJ1-5, with D possibly TRBD1 on 5 matching bases. V was shortened by 1 base and J by 4 bases, with 14 bases between the two germline ends. CDR3 length: 16 amino acids. Germline CDR1 is SGHTA and CDR2 is FQGNSA. CDR3 in amino acids: CASSLGSGLQNQPQHF. DNA for the CDR3: TGTGCCAGCAGCTTAGGATCGGGACTTCAAAATCAGCCCCAGCATTTT.

This clonotype was detected a few times. CDR3 in DNA: TGTGCCAGCAGCTGGGGAGCGGCCGAGCAGTACTTC. Translated, it gives CASSWGAAEQYF. The V and J genes are TRBV5-4 and TRBJ2-7; tentatively, D is TRBD2 (5 bases). Germline loops: CDR1 SGHNT, CDR2 YYREEE (reference sequence). Trimming pared 3 bases from V and 6 bases from J, leaving 10 bases between. The CDR3 totals 12 residues.

The V call is TRBV15, the J call TRBJ2-3; the D gene could be TRBD1 or TRBD2 (5 bases each). V was clipped by 3 bases and J by 5 bases, with 9 bases between them. Germline CDR1 reads LNHNV; CDR2 reads YYDKDF (reference sequence). The CDR3 is made up of 13 amino acids. CDR3 sequence (DNA): TGTGCCACCAGCAGGGGACCGGTAGATACGCAGTATTTT. Translated, it gives CATSRGPVDTQYF.

This chain connects TRBV5-4 to TRBJ2-1; D ambiguous. The CDR3 runs to 15 residues. V was clipped by 1 base and J by 0 bases, with 8 bases between them. Looked up from germline, CDR1 is SGHNT and CDR2 is YYREEE (reference sequence). In DNA, the CDR3 is TGTGCCAGCAGCTTGAGACTTACCTCCTACAATGAGCAGTTCTTC. Translation gives CASSLRLTSYNEQFF.

This clonotype showed up just a few times. The chain joins TRBV5-5 to TRBJ2-5; 13 bases fit TRBD2. The V gene end was trimmed by 3 bases and the J gene end by 4 bases; junction bases not matched to a gene: 9. The V gene's germline CDR1 is SGHKS and CDR2 YYEKEE (reference sequence). This CDR3 has 17 residues. The DNA of the CDR3 is TGTGCCAGCAGCTGGGAACTAGCGGGGGGGCTTCGAGAGACCCAGTACTTC. Protein: CASSWELAGGLRETQYF.

The chain has TRBV20-1 and TRBJ1-1; D is undetermined. V was pared by 1 base and J by 8 bases, with 11 bases between. Looked up from germline, CDR1 is DFQATT and CDR2 is SNEGSKA (reference sequence). This CDR3 region has 12 residues. CDR3 bases: TGCAGTGCTAGAGTTGGGGAGTTGGAAGCTTTCTTT. Its translation is CSARVGELEAFF.

This clonotype was detected a few times. The rearrangement joins TRBV7-2 to TRBJ2-3; a weak D match, TRBD2 (6 bases). The CDR3 runs to 17 residues. The germline gives CDR1 SGHTA, CDR2 FQGNSA. Trimming cost V 5 bases and J 3 bases, with 21 bases left between them. The CDR3 DNA reads as TGTGCCAGCAGCCATCCTGGCGGAGGCGGGAAGACAGATACGCAGTATTTT. Amino acid sequence: CASSHPGGGGKTDTQYF.

This clonotype was seen more than once but under ten times. This rearrangement joins TRBV13 to TRBJ1-1; D is possibly TRBD1 (5 bases). This CDR3 is 14 amino acids long. V was trimmed by 0 bases and J by 5 bases, leaving 10 bases between them. Germline V gene data show CDR1 as PRHDT and CDR2 as FYEKMQ (reference sequence). CDR3 bases: TGTGCCAGCAGCTTAGGGGGGCGAAGGACTGAAGCTTTCTTT. It codes for CASSLGGRRTEAFF.

This clonotype was observed a few times. The rearrangement joins TRBV12-3 or TRBV12-4 to TRBJ1-5, with 9 bases lining up with TRBD1. The CDR3 extends over 15 amino acids. With V trimmed by 6 bases and J by 6 bases, 9 bases remained unmatched. The CDR3 bases are TGTGCCAGCAGACGTACCGGGACAGGGTCTCAGCCCCAGCATTTT. Its protein product is CASRRTGTGSQPQHF.

J is TRBJ2-5 and V is TRBV29-1; the D gene could be TRBD1 or TRBD2 (6 bases each). The CDR3 is made up of 20 amino acids. CDR1 is SQVTM and CDR2 is ANQGSEA in the germline V gene. Trimming shortened V by 2 bases and J by 4 bases, and 32 bases separated the two germline ends. This chain's CDR3 is CSVEIGRDMEFGGFRETQYF. DNA for the CDR3: TGCAGCGTTGAAATTGGGCGGGACATGGAGTTTGGTGGTTTCAGAGAGACCCAGTACTTC.